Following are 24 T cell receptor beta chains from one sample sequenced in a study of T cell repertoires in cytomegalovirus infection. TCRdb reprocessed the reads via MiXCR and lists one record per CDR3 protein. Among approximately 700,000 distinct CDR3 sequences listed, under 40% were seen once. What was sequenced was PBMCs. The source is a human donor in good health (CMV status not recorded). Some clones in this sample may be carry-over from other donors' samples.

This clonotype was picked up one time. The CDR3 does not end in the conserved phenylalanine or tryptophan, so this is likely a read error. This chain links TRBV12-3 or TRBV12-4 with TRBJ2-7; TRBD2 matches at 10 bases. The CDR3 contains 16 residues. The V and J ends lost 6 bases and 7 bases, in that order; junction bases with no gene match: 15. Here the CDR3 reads CASSPGKAGGPEEQYC. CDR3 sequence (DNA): TGTGCCAGCAGCCCGGGAAAAGCGGGGGGGCCCGAGGAGCAGTACTGC.

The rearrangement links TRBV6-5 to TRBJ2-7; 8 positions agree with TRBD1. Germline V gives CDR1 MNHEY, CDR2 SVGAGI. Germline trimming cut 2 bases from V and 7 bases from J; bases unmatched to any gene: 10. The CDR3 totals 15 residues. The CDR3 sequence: CASSYVAGTGEEQYF. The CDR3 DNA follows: TGTGCCAGCAGTTACGTAGCCGGGACAGGCGAAGAGCAGTACTTC.

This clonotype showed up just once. The CDR3 sequence is CASSTRQIGNEQYF. The CDR3 coding sequence is TGCGCCAGCAGCACCCGACAGATTGGTAACGAGCAGTACTTC. The rearrangement links TRBV5-1 to TRBJ2-7; the D gene is possibly TRBD1 (5 bases). V lost 4 bases and J 5 bases, leaving 16 bases between the germline ends. CDR3 length: 14 residues. Germline loops: CDR1 SGHRS, CDR2 YFSETQ.

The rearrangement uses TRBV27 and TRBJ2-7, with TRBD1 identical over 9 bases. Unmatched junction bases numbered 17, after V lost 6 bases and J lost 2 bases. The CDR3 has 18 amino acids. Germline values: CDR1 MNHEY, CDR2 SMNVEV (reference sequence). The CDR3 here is CASSMTRDRVDFPYEQYF. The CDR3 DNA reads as TGTGCCAGCAGCATGACCCGGGACAGGGTGGATTTTCCCTACGAGCAGTACTTC.

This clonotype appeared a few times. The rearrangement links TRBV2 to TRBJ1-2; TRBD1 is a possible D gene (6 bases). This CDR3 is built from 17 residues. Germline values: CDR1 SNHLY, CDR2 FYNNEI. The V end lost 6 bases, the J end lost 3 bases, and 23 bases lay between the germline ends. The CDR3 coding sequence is TGTGCCAGCAGGGCGGGGCAGGGGTATACCCTAGACTATGGCTACACCTTC. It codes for CASRAGQGYTLDYGYTF.

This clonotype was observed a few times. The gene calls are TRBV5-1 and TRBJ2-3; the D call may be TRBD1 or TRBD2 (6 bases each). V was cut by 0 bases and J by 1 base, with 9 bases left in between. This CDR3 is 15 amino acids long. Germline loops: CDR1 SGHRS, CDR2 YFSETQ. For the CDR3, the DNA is TGCGCCAGCAGCTTGGAGGGGGGACGCACAGATACGCAGTATTTT. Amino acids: CASSLEGGRTDTQYF.

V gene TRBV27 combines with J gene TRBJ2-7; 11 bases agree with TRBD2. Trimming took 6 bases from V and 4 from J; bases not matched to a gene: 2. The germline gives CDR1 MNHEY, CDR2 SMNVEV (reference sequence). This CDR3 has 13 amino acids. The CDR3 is CASRIAGGYEQYF. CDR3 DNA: TGTGCCAGCAGGATAGCGGGAGGGTACGAGCAGTACTTC.

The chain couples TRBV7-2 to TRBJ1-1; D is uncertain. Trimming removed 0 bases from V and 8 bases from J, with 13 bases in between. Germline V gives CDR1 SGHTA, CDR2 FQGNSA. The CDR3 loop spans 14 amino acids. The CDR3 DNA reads TGTGCCAGCAGCTTAGCGAGCGGTATGGAGGAAGCTTTCTTT. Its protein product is CASSLASGMEEAFF.

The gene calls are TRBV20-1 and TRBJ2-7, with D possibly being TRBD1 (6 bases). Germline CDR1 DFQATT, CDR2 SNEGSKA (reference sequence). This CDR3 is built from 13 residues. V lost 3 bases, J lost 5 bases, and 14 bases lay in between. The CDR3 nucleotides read TGCAGTGCTAGGGCCGACAGGCGCCACGAGCAGTACTTC. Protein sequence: CSARADRRHEQYF.

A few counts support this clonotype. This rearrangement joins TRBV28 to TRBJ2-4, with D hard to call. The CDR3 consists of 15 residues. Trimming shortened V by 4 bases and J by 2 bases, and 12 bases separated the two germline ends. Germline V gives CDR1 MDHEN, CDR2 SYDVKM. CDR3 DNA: TGTGCCAGCAGTTCCTCCGCTCGAACCAAAAACATTCAGTACTTC. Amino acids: CASSSSARTKNIQYF. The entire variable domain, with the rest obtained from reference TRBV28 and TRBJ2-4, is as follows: DVKVTQSSRYLVKRTGEKVFLECVQDMDHENMFWYRQDPGLGLRLIYFSYDVKMKEKGDIPEGYSVSREKKERFSLILESASTNQTSMYLCASSSSARTKNIQYFGAGTRLSVL.

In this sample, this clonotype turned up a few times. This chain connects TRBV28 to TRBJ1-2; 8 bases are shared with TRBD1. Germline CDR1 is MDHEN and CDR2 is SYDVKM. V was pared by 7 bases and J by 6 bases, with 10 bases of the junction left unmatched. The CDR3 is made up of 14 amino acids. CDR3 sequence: CASNSQGAVDGYTF. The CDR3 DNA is TGTGCCAGCAACTCGCAGGGGGCCGTAGATGGCTACACCTTC.

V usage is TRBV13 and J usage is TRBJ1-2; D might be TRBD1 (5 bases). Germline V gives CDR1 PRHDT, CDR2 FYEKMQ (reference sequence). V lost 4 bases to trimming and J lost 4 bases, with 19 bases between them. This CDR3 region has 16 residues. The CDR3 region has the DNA TGTGCCAGCAGCTCAAAAACCTACGACAGAGCCTATGGCTACACCTTC. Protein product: CASSSKTYDRAYGYTF.

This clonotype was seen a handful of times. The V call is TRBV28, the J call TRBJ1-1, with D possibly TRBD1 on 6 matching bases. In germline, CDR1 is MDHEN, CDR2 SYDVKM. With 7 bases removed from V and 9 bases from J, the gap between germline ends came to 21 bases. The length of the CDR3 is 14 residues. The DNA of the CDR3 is TGTGCCAGCATCCTCCTAGGGGCAGGGGCGAAAGCTTTCTTT. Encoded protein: CASILLGAGAKAFF.

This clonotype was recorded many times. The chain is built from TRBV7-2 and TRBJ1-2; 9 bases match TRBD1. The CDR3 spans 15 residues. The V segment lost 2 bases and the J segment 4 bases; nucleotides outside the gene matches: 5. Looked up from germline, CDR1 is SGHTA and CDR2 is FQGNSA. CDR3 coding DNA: TGTGCCAGCAGCTTAAAGGGACAGGGAGCCTATGGCTACACCTTC. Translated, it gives CASSLKGQGAYGYTF.

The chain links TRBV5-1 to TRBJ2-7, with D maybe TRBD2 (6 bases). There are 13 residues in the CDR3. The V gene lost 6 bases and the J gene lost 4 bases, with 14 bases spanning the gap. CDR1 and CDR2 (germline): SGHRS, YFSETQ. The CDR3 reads CASTAGPYYEQYF. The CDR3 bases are TGCGCCAGCACCGCGGGACCGTATTACGAGCAGTACTTC.

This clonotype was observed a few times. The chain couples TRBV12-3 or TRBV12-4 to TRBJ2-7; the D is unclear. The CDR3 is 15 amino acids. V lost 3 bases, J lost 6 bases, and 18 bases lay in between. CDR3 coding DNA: TGTGCCAGCAGTTTTCTGATAGGGCCTCAGAGCGAGCAGTACTTC. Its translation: CASSFLIGPQSEQYF.

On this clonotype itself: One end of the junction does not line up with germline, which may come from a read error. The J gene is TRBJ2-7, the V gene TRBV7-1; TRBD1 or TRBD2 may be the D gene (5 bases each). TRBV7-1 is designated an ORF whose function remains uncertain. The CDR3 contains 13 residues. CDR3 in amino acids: CASSPDRDYAQYF. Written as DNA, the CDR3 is TGTGCCAGCAGCCCCGACAGAGACTACGCGCAGTACTTC.

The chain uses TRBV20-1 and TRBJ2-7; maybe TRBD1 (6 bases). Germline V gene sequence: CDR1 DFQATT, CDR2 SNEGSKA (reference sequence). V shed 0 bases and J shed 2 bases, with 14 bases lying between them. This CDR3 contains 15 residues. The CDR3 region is CSARDPRQATYEQYF. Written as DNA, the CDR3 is TGCAGTGCTAGAGATCCTAGACAGGCCACCTACGAGCAGTACTTC.

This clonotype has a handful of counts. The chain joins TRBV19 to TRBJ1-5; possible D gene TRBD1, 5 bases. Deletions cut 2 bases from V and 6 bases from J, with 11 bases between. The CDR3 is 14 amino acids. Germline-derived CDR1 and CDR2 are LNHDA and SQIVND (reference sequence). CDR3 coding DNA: TGTGCCAGTAGTATACAGGGCTGGGGTCAGCCCCAGCATTTT. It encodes CASSIQGWGQPQHF. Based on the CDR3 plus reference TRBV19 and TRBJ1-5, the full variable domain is DGGITQSPKYLFRKEGQNVTLSCEQNLNHDAMYWYRQDPGQGLRLIYYSQIVNDFQKGDIAEGYSVSREKKESFPLTVTSAQKNPTAFYLCASSIQGWGQPQHFGDGTRLSIL.

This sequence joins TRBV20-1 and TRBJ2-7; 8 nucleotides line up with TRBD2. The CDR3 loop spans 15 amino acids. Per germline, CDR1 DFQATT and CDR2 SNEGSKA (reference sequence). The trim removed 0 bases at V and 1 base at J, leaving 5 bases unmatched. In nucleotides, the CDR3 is TGCAGTGCTAGAGAAGCTAGCGGGCGTTCCTACGAGCAGTACTTC. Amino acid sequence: CSAREASGRSYEQYF.

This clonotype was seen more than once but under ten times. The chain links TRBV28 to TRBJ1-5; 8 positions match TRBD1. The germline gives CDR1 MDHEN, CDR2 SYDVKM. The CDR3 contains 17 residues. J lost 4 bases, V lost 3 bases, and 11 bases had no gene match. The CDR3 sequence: CASSFPAGTGKNQPQHF. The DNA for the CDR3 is TGTGCCAGCAGTTTCCCGGCCGGGACAGGAAAAAATCAGCCCCAGCATTTT.

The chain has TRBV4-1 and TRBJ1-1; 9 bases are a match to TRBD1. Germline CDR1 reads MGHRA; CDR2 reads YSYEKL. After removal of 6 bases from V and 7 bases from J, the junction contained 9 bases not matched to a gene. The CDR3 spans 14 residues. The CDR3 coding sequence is TGCGCCAGCAGTCCCGGGACAGGGATTGTTGAAGCTTTCTTT. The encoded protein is CASSPGTGIVEAFF.

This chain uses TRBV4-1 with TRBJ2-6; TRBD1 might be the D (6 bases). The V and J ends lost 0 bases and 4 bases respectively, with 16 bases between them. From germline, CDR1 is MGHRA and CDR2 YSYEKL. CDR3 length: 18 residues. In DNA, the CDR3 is TGCGCCAGCAGCCAAGATCGGGACACCGGCCCAGGGGCCAACGTCCTGACTTTC. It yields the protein CASSQDRDTGPGANVLTF.

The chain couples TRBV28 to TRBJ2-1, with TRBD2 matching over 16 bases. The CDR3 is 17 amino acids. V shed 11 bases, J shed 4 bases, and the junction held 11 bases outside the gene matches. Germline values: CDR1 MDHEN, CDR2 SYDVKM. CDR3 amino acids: CAGSSGLAGGGYNEQFF. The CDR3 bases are TGTGCCGGGTCGTCGGGACTAGCGGGAGGGGGTTACAATGAGCAGTTCTTC.